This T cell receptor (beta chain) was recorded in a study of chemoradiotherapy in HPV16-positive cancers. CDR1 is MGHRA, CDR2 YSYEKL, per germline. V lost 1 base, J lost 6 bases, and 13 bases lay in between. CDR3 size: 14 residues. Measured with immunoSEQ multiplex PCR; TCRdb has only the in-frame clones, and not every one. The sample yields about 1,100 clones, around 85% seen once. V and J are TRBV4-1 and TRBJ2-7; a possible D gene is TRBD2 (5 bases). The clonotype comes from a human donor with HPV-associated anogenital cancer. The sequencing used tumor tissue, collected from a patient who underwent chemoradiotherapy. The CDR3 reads CASSQGLATLEQYF. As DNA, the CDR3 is TGCGCCAGCAGCCAAGGGCTAGCAACTCTCGAGCAGTACTTC.